Below are 8 T cell receptor beta chains sequenced from a single sample in a study of blood T cell repertoires in COVID-19. Profiled with immunoSEQ multiplex PCR; TCRdb holds only in-frame clones, not every one. The sample records about 210,000 clones, roughly 82% being singletons. The sequencing input was peripheral blood. These receptors were collected from a middle-aged woman with acute or convalescent COVID-19.

The chain combines TRBV19 with TRBJ1-1, with 8 bases matching TRBD1. Germline loops: CDR1 LNHDA, CDR2 SQIVND (reference sequence). V was pared by 6 bases and J by 3 bases, with 3 bases of the junction left unmatched. The CDR3 has 13 residues. CDR3: CASRDRADTEAFF. The DNA for the CDR3 is TGTGCCAGTAGGGACAGGGCGGACACTGAAGCTTTCTTT. Using reference TRBV19 and TRBJ1-1 for the parts outside the CDR3, the full variable domain is DGGITQSPKYLFRKEGQNVTLSCEQNLNHDAMYWYRQDPGQGLRLIYYSQIVNDFQKGDIAEGYSVSREKKESFPLTVTSAQKNPTAFYLCASRDRADTEAFFGQGTRLTVV.

This clone was seen once. The rearrangement joins TRBV5-8 to TRBJ2-7; 12 bases align to TRBD2. The CDR3 spans 15 residues. V shed 5 bases and J 3 bases; nucleotides not matched to a gene: 6. Per the germline V gene, CDR1 is SGHTS and CDR2 is YDEGEE. Written as DNA, the CDR3 is TGTGCCAGCAGGCGTGGACTAGCGGGGTTCTACGAGCAGTACTTC. As protein: CASRRGLAGFYEQYF.

This clone appeared once. This rearrangement joins TRBV21-1 to TRBJ2-1; TRBD1 reflects the table's D call only, with no check against the DNA. TRBV21-1 is a pseudogene segment. The CDR3 is 14 amino acids. CDR3: CATHFQTANNEQFF. The CDR3 bases are TGTGCCACGCACTTTCAGACAGCTAACAATGAGCAGTTCTTC.

This chain uses TRBV13 with TRBJ2-3; 11 nucleotides align to TRBD2. The CDR3 length is 17 residues. CDR1 is PRHDT, CDR2 FYEKMQ, per germline (reference sequence). After removal of 4 bases from V and 5 bases from J, the junction contained 11 bases not matched to a gene. CDR3 amino acids: CASSSRGLAGGLDTQYF. CDR3 in DNA: TGTGCCAGCAGCTCCCGTGGGCTAGCGGGGGGTTTAGATACGCAGTATTTT. The variable domain in full, completed from reference TRBV13 and TRBJ2-3, reads AAGVIQSPRHLIKEKRETATLKCYPIPRHDTVYWYQQGPGQDPQFLISFYEKMQSDKGSIPDRFSAQQFSDYHSELNMSSLELGDSALYFCASSSRGLAGGLDTQYFGPGTRLTVL.

This clone was observed a handful of times. In nucleotides, the CDR3 is TGTGCCAGCAGCCAAGGCGGGGGGCGGGAGACCCAGTACTTC. Amino acids: CASSQGGGRETQYF. This chain connects TRBV7-6 to TRBJ2-5, with 8 bases that match TRBD2. The CDR3 contains 14 residues. Germline CDR1 is SGHVS and CDR2 is FNYEAQ. J gave up 5 bases and V 5 bases, and 7 bases lay outside the gene matches.

The V call is TRBV15, the J call TRBJ1-4; D not resolved. Trimming stripped 1 base from V and 7 bases from J, with 7 bases between. Looked up from germline, CDR1 is LNHNV and CDR2 is YYDKDF (reference sequence). The CDR3 has 13 residues. The CDR3 DNA sequence: TGTGCCACCAGCAGAGGTTACAGTGAAAAACTGTTTTTT. Protein sequence: CATSRGYSEKLFF.

CDR3 sequence reads: CASSRIGSNYGYTF. In DNA, the CDR3 is TGTGCCAGCAGCCGAATCGGGTCTAACTATGGCTACACCTTC. This sequence joins TRBV5-6 and TRBJ1-2; no definite D call. The germline V and J ends were trimmed by 4 bases and 0 bases, with 10 bases remaining between them. From germline, CDR1 is SGHDT and CDR2 YYEEEE. This CDR3 spans 14 amino acids.

This clone appeared once. V gene TRBV30 combines with J gene TRBJ2-3; TRBD2 matches at 9 bases. The CDR3 has 15 residues. Unmatched junction bases numbered 9, after V lost 3 bases and J lost 5 bases. Per germline, CDR1 GTSNPN and CDR2 SVGIG (reference sequence). CDR3 DNA sequence: TGTGCCTGGAGAGCCGGCGGGGGGGCCAAAGATACGCAGTATTTT. It yields the protein CAWRAGGGAKDTQYF. The full variable domain, with the rest looked up from reference TRBV30 and TRBJ2-3, is SQTIHQWPATLVQPVGSPLSLECTVEGTSNPNLYWYRQAAGRGLQLLFYSVGIGQISSEVPQNLSASRPQDRQFILSSKKLLLSDSGFYLCAWRAGGGAKDTQYFGPGTRLTVL.